Sequencing of this T cell receptor beta chain was carried out in a study of beta chain features in type 1 diabetes (dated by TCRdb to the late 2010s). With respect to the entire study: Mean age, gender distribution, total cell number and subset yield did not differ between patients and healthy donors. A total of about 110 million sorted cells were examined across all samples, and the number of cells per subset was strongly correlated with RNA yield. In the study, recently diagnosed type 1 diabetes patients and matched healthy donors were compared on the TCRB repertoires of their sorted circulating CD4+ T cell subsets. Regulatory and stem cell-like memory subsets were obtained from only 8 patients and about eight healthy donors, while naive and central memory subsets were obtained from all 30 or so donors. What the work shows at the level of the full study, not this receptor alone: PCR might favor shorter templates, but patient and control samples were amplified and corrected together, so any skew would affect both groups equally. Sequencing cDNA rather than genomic DNA could over-represent highly expressing activated cells, although activation and CD3 levels did not differ between groups. A moderate but significant shortening of TCRB CDR3 length was observed in type 1 diabetes patients in all four CD4+ subsets. At VDJ recombination sites, type 1 diabetes patients had fewer insertions and more deleted nucleotides, which implies abnormalities in thymic rearrangement. Naive, central memory and regulatory TCRB repertoires appeared to be more similar among patients than among healthy donors. Only small numbers of individuals were included in the HLA sub-analyses, which left unresolved whether HLA type had any influence on TCRB rearrangement.

From each donor, a single peripheral blood sample of 90 to 150 mL on average was drawn into heparinised tubes. A BD FACSAria II and a panel including CD45RO, CCR7, CD25, CD127, CD95 and CD27 were used to sort naive, central memory, regulatory and stem cell-like memory CD4+ T cells. Purity was above 98% for every sorted population. PBMCs were separated immediately by Lymphoprep density gradient centrifugation and were stained directly, without being cultured. So that batch effects would be minimized, each experiment stained and sorted samples in pairs, pairing one healthy donor with one patient. The entire amount of isolated RNA was reverse transcribed using the High Capacity cDNA Reverse Transcription Kit, so the sequenced TCRB transcripts were expressed ones. Deep immunoSEQ sequencing was applied to naive, central memory and regulatory T cell samples, giving an average of about 3.6 million total reads per sample. After sorted cells were lysed in RLT buffer, RNA was extracted with DNase-treated RNeasy Micro or Mini kits, with the choice depending on cell number. To prevent cross-contamination, each cell subset was processed individually, whereas patient and healthy donor samples were processed jointly. Using the immunoSEQ multiplex PCR, TCRB sequences were amplified from cDNA into 87-bp fragments spanning the CDR3 region. Sequencing of the amplicons was done on the Illumina HiSeq platform. The authors' analysis ran thus. PCR bias was computationally corrected using synthetic template baselines, reads within Hamming distance 2 were collapsed, and singletons that could not be merged were discarded. Reads were aligned to IMGT to assign V, D and J genes, CDR3 length, and insertions or deletions at six rearrangement sites. Within each subset, clonotype counts were normalized to sorted cell number, after which true diversity and Gini coefficients were computed with the tcR R package. The overlap coefficient, calculated on TCRB nucleotide sequences, was used to measure repertoire sharing. Out-of-frame TCRB sequences from naive cells were analyzed to stand in for the pre-selection repertoire. TCRdb retrieved this table from immuneACCESS and kept in-frame rearrangements only. Not all clones are present; in checked studies, unresolved V genes account for under half, and no reason is known for the remainder. V and J calls and clone size are those listed in that table; D and trimming were worked out from the DNA. Present in this sample are about 400,000 clones, approximately 12% of which were seen just once. Clones ranked in the top ten supply around 0.015% of the sample.

The table lists this clone with a few counts. The antigen it recognizes is unknown. No clone much larger than this one lies a single base away; base qualities are absent. The receptor was isolated from a man between 18 and 35 years old in good health. Sequenced sample: naive CD4+ T cells from blood. Explained via the paper, the cell subset or site label denotes: true naive CD4+ T cells.

This receptor has the CDR3 CASSEGGAQEQFF. The nucleotide sequence is TGTGCCAGCAGTGAAGGGGGGGCCCAGGAGCAGTTCTTC. The rearrangement joined TRBV25-1 to TRBJ2-1; a weak D assignment points to TRBD2 (7 bases agree). Cut back by 2 bases and 10 bases, the V and J ends lie 12 bases apart. Its CDR3 holds 13 amino acids, cysteine through phenylalanine. Only the CDR3 portion is preserved as DNA: 39 bases, with reading frame beginning at the first base. The germline V gene gives CDR1 as MGHDK and CDR2 as SYGVNS.